The clone carrying this T cell receptor (beta chain) occurred once. Libraries were prepared by immunoSEQ multiplex PCR; TCRdb keeps only in-frame clonotypes and omits some of them. The sample consists of approximately 13,000 clones, just over 85% of them appearing once. The germline V and J ends were trimmed by 3 bases and 3 bases, with 24 bases remaining between them. The CDR3 runs to 18 residues. Germline-derived CDR1 and CDR2 are SGDLS and YYNGEE. This entry comes from a study of technical replicates of blood from a handful of donors. The sequence was collected from a human donor in good health. The specimen sequenced was PBMCs. The chain joins TRBV9 to TRBJ1-1; D is ambiguous. The chain's CDR3 is CASSGDPVSGGEDTEAFF. The CDR3 nucleotides read TGTGCCAGCAGCGGAGATCCGGTCAGTGGCGGCGAGGACACTGAAGCTTTCTTT.